The present TCR beta chain was sequenced within a study of T cells in Graves' hyperthyroidism and ophthalmopathy. Study in general: Peripheral blood sampling occurred at initial diagnosis, before any treatment. General study results and limits: Most thyroid clonotypes expanded above 0.001 appeared in blood too.

The ends lost 6 bases at V and 6 bases at J; junction bases unmatched: 9. The CDR3 contains 14 residues. In germline, CDR1 is MDHEN, CDR2 SYDVKM. The source material, RNA transcripts, was used to amplify TCR beta CDR3 regions. Using the HTBI primer set, a first-round RT-PCR was run on the TCR CDR3. TCRdb analysed the multiplex PCR reads with MiXCR anew, one entry per CDR3 protein. The repertoire holds a few hundred thousand distinct CDR3 sequences, just under 25% seen once, with around 79% in the top ten. The study enrolled patients aged 18 to 65 with newly diagnosed hyperthyroidism of under 2 months' duration. This clonotype was recorded many times. What it binds is not known.

The genes are TRBV28 and TRBJ1-1, with 8 bases fitting TRBD1. The sequenced sample consisted of blood. This clonotype originated in a man aged 50 to 59 with Graves' hyperthyroidism. CDR3 sequence (DNA): TGTGCCAGCAGGGCGCCGGGACAGGACTCTGAAGCTTTCTTT. Protein product: CASRAPGQDSEAFF.